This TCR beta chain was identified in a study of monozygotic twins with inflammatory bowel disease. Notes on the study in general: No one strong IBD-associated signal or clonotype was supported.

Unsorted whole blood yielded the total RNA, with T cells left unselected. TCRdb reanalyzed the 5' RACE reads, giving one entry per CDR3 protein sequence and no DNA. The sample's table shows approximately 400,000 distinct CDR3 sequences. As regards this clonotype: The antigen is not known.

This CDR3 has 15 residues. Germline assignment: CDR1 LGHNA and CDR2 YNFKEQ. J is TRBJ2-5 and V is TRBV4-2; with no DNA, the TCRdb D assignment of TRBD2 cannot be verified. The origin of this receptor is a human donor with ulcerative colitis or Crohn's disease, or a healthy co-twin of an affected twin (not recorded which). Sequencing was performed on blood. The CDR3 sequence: CASSLRASEKETQYF.